This TCR beta chain was profiled in a study of cytomegalovirus exposure and HLA in healthy donors. J gave up 6 bases and V 6 bases, and 4 bases lay outside the gene matches. The CDR3 sequence is 13 residues long. Per germline, CDR1 MNHEY and CDR2 SVGAGI. Both 60 Vbeta primers and 13 Jbeta primers went into the PCR. Measured with immunoSEQ multiplex PCR; TCRdb has only the in-frame clones, and not every one. The table shows 100,000 to 150,000 clones, with around 76% occurring only once. The TCR was taken from a male donor in good health and CMV-seronegative. The V call is TRBV6-5, the J call TRBJ1-2; 10 nucleotides line up with TRBD1. The source material was PBMCs. This chain's CDR3 is CASSSGQGHGYTF. The CDR3 DNA reads as TGTGCCAGCAGCTCGGGACAGGGGCATGGCTACACCTTC.